The TCR beta chain under discussion was sequenced for a study of blood T cell repertoires in COVID-19. The germline V gene has CDR1 SGHTA and CDR2 FQGNSA. V was shortened by 1 base and J by 8 bases, with 14 bases between the two germline ends. This CDR3 region has 14 residues. How the authors handled the data: Estimated nucleated cell counts came from reference gene primer amplification. Profiling relied on immunoSEQ multiplex PCR, and the TCRdb table lists in-frame clones only, not all of them. Clonal size and the V and J genes are those of that table, whereas D and trimming came from the DNA. The table has over 300,000 clones, 89% seen once.

The receptor comes from a middle-aged man with acute or convalescent COVID-19. The sample consisted of peripheral blood. The V call is TRBV7-2, the J call TRBJ1-2, with D tentatively TRBD1 (5 bases). The CDR3 spells CASSLESGGGGYTF. Written as DNA, the CDR3 is TGTGCCAGCAGCTTAGAGTCCGGGGGTGGAGGCTACACCTTC.